These 6 T cell receptor beta chains were all obtained from the same sample, sequenced in a study of control samples from healthy donors and cancer patients (dated by TCRdb to about 2020). Receptors were amplified or captured by the immunoSEQ multiplex PCR assay. TCRdb stores this immuneACCESS table with in-frame sequences only. Part of the clones is absent; in the studies checked, under half of the shortfall reflects unresolved V genes, and no reason is known for the rest. In all, the sample holds fewer than 500,000 clones, and around 90% of those were seen once. Just under 6.5% of the sample is in the top ten clones. Sequencing input: PBMCs. The origin of the receptors is a man aged 40-50 years with head and neck cancer.

J is TRBJ2-5 and V is TRBV27; D might be TRBD2 (6 bases). The CDR3 runs to 14 residues. V was clipped by 2 bases and J by 1 base, with 8 bases between them. The V gene's germline CDR1 is MNHEY and CDR2 SMNVEV (reference sequence). The DNA of the CDR3 is TGTGCCAGCAGTTTAGCGGGGACCCAAGAGACCCAGTACTTC. It is translated as CASSLAGTQETQYF.

The chain uses TRBV7-8 and TRBJ1-5; D remains ambiguous. V lost 5 bases, J lost 9 bases, and 20 bases lay in between. CDR1 and CDR2 from the germline V gene are SGHVS and FQNEAQ. The CDR3 contains 15 residues. The CDR3 DNA is TGTGCCAGCAGCCCCCTGTGGCAGTCCGGGCGGCCCCAGCATTTT. Its protein product is CASSPLWQSGRPQHF.

This clone was counted between two and nine times. The chain couples TRBV11-3 to TRBJ2-5; TRBD1 agrees at 8 bases. Germline values: CDR1 SGHNT, CDR2 YENEEA. Germline trimming cut 2 bases from V and 4 bases from J; bases unmatched to any gene: 6. CDR3 size: 15 residues. The CDR3 protein is CASSLTGGNRETQYF. The CDR3 DNA follows: TGTGCCAGCAGCTTAACAGGGGGGAACAGAGAGACCCAGTACTTC.

The chain links TRBV27 to TRBJ1-5; D not resolved. CDR1 and CDR2 (germline): MNHEY, SMNVEV (reference sequence). The CDR3 extends over 15 amino acids. V gave up 5 bases and J gave up 1 base, with 12 bases separating them. As DNA, the CDR3 is TGTGCCAGCAGTGTCGTGTCGGGGAGCAATCAGCCCCAGCATTTT. It translates to CASSVVSGSNQPQHF.

V usage is TRBV28 and J usage is TRBJ1-2, with a weak D call TRBD1 (5 bases). CDR3 size: 12 residues. The germline V gene has CDR1 MDHEN and CDR2 SYDVKM. Trimming took off 8 bases at V and 1 base at J, with 8 bases between the two ends. The CDR3 here is CASRDVNYGYTF. The DNA of the CDR3 is TGTGCCAGCCGGGACGTTAACTATGGCTACACCTTC.

The genes are TRBV15 and TRBJ1-4; D possibly corresponds to TRBD1 (5 bases). V lost 5 bases to trimming and J lost 2 bases, with 6 bases between them. The CDR3 loop spans 13 amino acids. CDR1 and CDR2 from the germline V gene are LNHNV and YYDKDF (reference sequence). Here the CDR3 DNA reads TGTGCCACCAGCCGGGGGACTAATGAAAAACTGTTTTTT. It translates to CATSRGTNEKLFF.